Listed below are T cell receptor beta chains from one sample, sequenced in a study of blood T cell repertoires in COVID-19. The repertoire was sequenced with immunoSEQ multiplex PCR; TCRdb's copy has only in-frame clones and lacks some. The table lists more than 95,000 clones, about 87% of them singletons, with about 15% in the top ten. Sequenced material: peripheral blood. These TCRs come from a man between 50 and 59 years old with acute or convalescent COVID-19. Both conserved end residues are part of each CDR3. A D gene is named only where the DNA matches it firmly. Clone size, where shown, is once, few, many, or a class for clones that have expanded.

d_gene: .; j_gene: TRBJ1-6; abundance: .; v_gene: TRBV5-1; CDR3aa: CASSLSPQGNSPLHF; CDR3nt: TGCGCCAGCAGCTTGAGTCCCCAGGGGAATTCACCCCTCCACTTT
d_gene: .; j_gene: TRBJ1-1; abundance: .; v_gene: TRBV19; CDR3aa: CASSMQGLGNTEAFF; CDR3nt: TGTGCCAGTAGTATGCAGGGGTTGGGGAACACTGAAGCTTTCTTT
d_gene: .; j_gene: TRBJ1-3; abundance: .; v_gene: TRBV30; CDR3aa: CAWTGNLGSGNTIYF; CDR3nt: TGTGCCTGGACGGGAAACCTTGGGTCTGGAAACACCATATATTTT
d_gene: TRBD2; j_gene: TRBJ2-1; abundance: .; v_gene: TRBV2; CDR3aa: CASSRKGPGLARNEQFF; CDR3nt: TGTGCCAGCAGTCGAAAGGGGCCGGGACTAGCGCGGAATGAGCAGTTCTTC
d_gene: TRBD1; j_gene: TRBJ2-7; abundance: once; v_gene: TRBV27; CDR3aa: CASSLGQGAYEQYF; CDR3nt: TGTGCCAGCAGTTTAGGACAGGGGGCCTACGAGCAGTACTTC
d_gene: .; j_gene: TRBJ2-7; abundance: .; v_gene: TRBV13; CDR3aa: CASSSSGSGGSLYEQYF; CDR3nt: TGTGCCAGCAGCTCCAGCGGGTCAGGGGGTTCACTTTACGAGCAGTACTTC
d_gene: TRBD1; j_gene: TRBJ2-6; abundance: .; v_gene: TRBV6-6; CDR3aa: CASYGQGGSGANVLTF; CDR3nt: TGTGCCAGCTACGGACAGGGAGGATCTGGGGCCAACGTCCTGACTTTC
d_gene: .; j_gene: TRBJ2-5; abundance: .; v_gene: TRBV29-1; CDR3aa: CSVARGQETQYF; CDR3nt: TGCAGCGTTGCCAGGGGCCAAGAGACCCAGTACTTC
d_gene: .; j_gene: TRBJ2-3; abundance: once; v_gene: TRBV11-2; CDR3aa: CASSLGPLADTQYF; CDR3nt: TGTGCCAGCAGCTTAGGGCCCCTGGCAGATACGCAGTATTTT
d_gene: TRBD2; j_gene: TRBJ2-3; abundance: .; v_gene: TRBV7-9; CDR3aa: CASSLGGLAIDTQYF; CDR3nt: TGTGCCAGCAGCTTGGGGGGACTAGCAATAGATACGCAGTATTTT
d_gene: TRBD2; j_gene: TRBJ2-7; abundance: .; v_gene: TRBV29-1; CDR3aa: CSVQNPLAGTYEQYF; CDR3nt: TGCAGCGTTCAAAACCCTTTAGCGGGAACCTACGAGCAGTACTTC
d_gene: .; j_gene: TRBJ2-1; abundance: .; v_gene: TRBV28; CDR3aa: CASSFAGSYNEQFF; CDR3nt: TGTGCCAGCAGTTTCGCAGGCTCCTACAATGAGCAGTTCTTC
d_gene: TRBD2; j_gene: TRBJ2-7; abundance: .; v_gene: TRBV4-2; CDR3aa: CASSQVGTSGYYEQYF; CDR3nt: TGTGCCAGCAGCCAAGTGGGGACTAGCGGGTACTACGAGCAGTACTTC
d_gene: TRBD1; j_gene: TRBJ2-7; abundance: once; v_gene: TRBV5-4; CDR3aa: CASRSGTGDYEQYF; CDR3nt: TGTGCCAGCAGGTCCGGGACAGGGGACTACGAGCAGTACTTC
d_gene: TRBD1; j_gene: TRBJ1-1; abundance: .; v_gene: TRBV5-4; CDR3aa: CASSTPGQDTEAFF; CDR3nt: TGTGCCAGCAGTACCCCGGGACAGGACACTGAAGCTTTCTTT
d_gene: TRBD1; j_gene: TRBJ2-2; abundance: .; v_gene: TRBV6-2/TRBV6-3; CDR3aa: CASSTGTGTGELFF; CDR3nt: TGTGCCAGCAGTACCGGGACAGGCACCGGGGAGCTGTTTTTT
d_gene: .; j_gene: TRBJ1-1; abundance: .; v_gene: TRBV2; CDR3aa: CARERQSKGAGTEAFF; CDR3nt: TGTGCCAGAGAACGACAATCTAAAGGGGCTGGGACTGAAGCTTTCTTT
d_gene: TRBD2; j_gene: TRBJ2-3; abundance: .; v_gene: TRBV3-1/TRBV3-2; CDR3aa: CASSPRLAGGTDTQYF; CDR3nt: TGTGCCAGCAGTCCCCGACTAGCGGGAGGGACAGATACGCAGTATTTT
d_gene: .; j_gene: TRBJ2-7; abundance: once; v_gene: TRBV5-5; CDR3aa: CASSLDRTYEQYF; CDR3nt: TGTGCCAGCAGCTTGGACAGGACCTACGAGCAGTACTTC
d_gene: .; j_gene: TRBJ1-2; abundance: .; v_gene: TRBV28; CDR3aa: CASSRRQAYGYTF; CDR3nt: TGTGCCAGCAGCCGGCGACAGGCGTATGGCTACACCTTC
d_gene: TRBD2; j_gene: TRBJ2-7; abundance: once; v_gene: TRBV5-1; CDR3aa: CASSGTSGSYEQYF; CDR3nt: TGCGCCAGCAGTGGGACTAGCGGCTCCTACGAGCAGTACTTC
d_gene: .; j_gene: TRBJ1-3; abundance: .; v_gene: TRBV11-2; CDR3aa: CASSLQGFGNTIYF; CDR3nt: TGTGCCAGCAGCTTACAGGGGTTTGGAAACACCATATATTTT
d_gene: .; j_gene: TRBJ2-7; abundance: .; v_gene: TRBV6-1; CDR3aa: CASSEGGWDLRGEQYF; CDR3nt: TGTGCCAGCAGTGAGGGGGGCTGGGACCTGCGGGGGGAGCAGTACTTC
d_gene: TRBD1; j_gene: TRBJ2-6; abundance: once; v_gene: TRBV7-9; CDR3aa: CASSTFQGAGANVLTF; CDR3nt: TGTGCCAGCAGCACCTTCCAGGGGGCTGGGGCCAACGTCCTGACTTTC
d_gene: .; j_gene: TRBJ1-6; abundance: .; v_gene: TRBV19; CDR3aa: CASKTGLTPLHF; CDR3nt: TGTGCCAGTAAAACAGGGTTGACACCCCTCCACTTT
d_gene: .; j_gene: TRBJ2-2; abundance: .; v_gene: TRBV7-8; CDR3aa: CASSLKAGTGELFF; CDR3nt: TGTGCCAGCAGCTTAAAAGCTGGCACCGGGGAGCTGTTTTTT
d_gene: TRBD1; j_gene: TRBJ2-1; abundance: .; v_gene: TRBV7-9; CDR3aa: CASSPQGDSQFF; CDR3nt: TGTGCCAGCAGCCCTCAAGGGGACAGCCAGTTCTTC
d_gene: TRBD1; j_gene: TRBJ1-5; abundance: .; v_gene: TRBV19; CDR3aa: CATWTGGNQPQHF; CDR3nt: TGTGCCACCTGGACAGGGGGAAATCAGCCCCAGCATTTT
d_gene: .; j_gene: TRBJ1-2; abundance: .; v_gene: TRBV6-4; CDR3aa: CASSAVGPSGYGYTF; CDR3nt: TGTGCCAGCAGTGCGGTCGGTCCTTCGGGGTATGGCTACACCTTC
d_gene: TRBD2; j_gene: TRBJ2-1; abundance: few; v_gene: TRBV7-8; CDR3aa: CASSRTGGGQFF; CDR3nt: TGTGCCAGCAGCCGAACGGGCGGGGGGCAGTTCTTC
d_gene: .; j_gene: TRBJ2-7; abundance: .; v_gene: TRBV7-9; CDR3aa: CASSQYAPRGSYEQYF; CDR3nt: TGTGCCAGCAGTCAATACGCGCCCAGGGGCTCCTACGAGCAGTACTTC
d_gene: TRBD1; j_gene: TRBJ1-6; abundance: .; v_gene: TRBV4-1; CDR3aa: CASSQGQGAYNSPLHF; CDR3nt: TGCGCCAGCAGCCAAGGGCAGGGGGCGTATAATTCACCCCTCCACTTT
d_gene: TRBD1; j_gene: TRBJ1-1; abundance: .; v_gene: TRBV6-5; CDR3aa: CASSYSTGGEAFF; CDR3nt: TGTGCCAGCAGTTACTCGACAGGGGGGGAAGCTTTCTTT
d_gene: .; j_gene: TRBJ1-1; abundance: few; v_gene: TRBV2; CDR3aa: CASRRDSQGAAFF; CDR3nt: TGTGCCAGCAGGAGAGACTCACAGGGAGCAGCTTTCTTT
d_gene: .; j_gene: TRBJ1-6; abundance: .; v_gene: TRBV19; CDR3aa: CASSKNGGYNSPLHF; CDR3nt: TGTGCCAGTAGCAAAAACGGGGGGTATAATTCACCCCTCCACTTT
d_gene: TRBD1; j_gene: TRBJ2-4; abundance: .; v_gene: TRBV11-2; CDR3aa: CASSFTGGPDIQYF; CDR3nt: TGTGCCAGCAGCTTTACAGGGGGCCCAGACATTCAGTACTTC
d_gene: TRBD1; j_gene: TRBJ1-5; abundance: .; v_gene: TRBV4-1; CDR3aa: CASSRDRGSSQPQHF; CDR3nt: TGCGCCAGCAGCCGGGACAGGGGGAGCAGTCAGCCCCAGCATTTT
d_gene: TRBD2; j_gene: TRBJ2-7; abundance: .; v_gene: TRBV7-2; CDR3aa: CASRGTSGRYEQYF; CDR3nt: TGTGCCAGCAGGGGGACTAGCGGGAGATACGAGCAGTACTTC
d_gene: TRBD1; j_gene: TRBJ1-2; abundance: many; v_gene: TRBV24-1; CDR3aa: CATRDRDERGYTF; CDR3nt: TGTGCCACCAGAGACAGGGATGAGAGGGGCTACACCTTC
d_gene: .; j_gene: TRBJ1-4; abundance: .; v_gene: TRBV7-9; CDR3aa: CASSLAGLTPANEKLFF; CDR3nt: TGTGCCAGCAGCTTAGCTGGCCTGACACCCGCTAATGAAAAACTGTTTTTT
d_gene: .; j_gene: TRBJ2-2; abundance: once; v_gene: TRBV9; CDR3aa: CASSVDGGKNGELFF; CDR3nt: TGTGCCAGCAGCGTAGACGGAGGGAAGAACGGGGAGCTGTTTTTT
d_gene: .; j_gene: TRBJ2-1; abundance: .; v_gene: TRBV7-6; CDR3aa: CASSLEVGSSYNEQFF; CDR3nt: TGTGCCAGCAGCTTAGAGGTCGGGAGCTCCTACAATGAGCAGTTCTTC
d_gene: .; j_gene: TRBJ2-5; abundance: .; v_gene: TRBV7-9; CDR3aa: CASIIPGMGDQETQYF; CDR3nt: TGTGCCAGCATCATCCCTGGGATGGGAGACCAAGAGACCCAGTACTTC
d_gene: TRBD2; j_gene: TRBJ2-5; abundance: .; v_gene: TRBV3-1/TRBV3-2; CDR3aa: CASTPGPSGQETQYF; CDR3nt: TGTGCCAGCACCCCTGGGCCTAGCGGACAAGAGACCCAGTACTTC
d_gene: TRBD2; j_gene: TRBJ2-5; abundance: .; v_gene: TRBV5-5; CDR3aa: CASSLGGAGGFETQYF; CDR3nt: TGTGCCAGCAGCTTGGGGGGAGCGGGAGGGTTCGAGACCCAGTACTTC
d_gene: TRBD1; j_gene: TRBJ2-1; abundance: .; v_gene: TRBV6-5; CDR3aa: CASSRTGAYNEQFF; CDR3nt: TGTGCCAGCAGCAGGACAGGGGCCTACAATGAGCAGTTCTTC
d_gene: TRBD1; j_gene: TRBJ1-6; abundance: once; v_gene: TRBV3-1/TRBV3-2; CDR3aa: CASKLGQFGDSPLHF; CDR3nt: TGTGCCAGCAAGTTGGGACAGTTTGGGGATTCACCCCTCCACTTT
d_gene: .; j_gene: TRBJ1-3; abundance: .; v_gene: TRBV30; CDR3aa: CAWSVLDRRSGNTIYF; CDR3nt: TGTGCCTGGAGTGTACTCGACAGACGCTCTGGAAACACCATATATTTT
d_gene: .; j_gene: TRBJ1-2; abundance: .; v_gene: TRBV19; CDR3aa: CASSIGRDIYGYTF; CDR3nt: TGTGCCAGTAGTATAGGCCGGGACATCTATGGCTACACCTTC
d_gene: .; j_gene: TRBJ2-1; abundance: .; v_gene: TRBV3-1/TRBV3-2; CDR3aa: CASSQASFSYNEQFF; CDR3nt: TGTGCCAGCAGCCAAGCTTCCTTCTCCTACAATGAGCAGTTCTTC
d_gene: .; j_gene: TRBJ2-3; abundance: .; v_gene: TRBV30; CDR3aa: CAWASGGTDTQYF; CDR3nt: TGTGCCTGGGCTTCGGGGGGCACAGATACGCAGTATTTT
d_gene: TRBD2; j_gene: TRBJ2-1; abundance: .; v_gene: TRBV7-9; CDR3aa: CASSPGVGLADHNEQFF; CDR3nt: TGTGCCAGCAGCCCCGGGGTCGGACTAGCGGACCACAATGAGCAGTTCTTC
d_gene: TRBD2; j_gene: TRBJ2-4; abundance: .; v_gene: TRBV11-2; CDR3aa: CASSLGQVAGENIQYF; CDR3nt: TGTGCCAGCAGCTTAGGTCAGGTAGCGGGAGAAAACATTCAGTACTTC
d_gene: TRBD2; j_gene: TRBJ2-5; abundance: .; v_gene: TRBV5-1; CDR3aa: CASTGGTETQYF; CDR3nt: TGCGCCAGCACGGGGGGTACAGAGACCCAGTACTTC
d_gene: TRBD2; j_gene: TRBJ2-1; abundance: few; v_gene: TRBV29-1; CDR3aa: CSATSGWSSYNEQFF; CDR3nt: TGCAGCGCTACTAGCGGATGGAGCTCCTACAATGAGCAGTTCTTC